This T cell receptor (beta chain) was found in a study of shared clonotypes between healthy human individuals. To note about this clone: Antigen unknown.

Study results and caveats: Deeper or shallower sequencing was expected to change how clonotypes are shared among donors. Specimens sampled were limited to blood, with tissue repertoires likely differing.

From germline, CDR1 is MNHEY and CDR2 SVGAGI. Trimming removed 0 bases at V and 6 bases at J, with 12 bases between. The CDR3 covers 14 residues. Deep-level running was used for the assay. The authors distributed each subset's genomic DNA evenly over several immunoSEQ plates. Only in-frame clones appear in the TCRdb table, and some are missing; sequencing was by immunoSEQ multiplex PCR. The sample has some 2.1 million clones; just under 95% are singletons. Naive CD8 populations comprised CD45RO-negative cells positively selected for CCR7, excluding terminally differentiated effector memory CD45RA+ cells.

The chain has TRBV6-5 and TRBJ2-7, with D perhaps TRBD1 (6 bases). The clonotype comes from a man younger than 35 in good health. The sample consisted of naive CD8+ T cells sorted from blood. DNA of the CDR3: TGTGCCAGCAGTTACTCGATGGGGGCAGCCGAGCAGTACTTC. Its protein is CASSYSMGAAEQYF.